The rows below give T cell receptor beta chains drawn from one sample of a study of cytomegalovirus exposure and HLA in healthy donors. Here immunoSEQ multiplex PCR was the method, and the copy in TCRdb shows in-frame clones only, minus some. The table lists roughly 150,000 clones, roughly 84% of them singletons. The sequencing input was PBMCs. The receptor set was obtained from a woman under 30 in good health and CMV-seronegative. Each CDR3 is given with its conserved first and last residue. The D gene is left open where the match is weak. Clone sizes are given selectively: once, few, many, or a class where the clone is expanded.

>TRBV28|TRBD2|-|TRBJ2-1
TGTGCCAGCAGTGCGACTAGCGGGAGTGGGTTCGGCAATGAGCAGTTCTTC
CASSATSGSGFGNEQFF
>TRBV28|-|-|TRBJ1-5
TGTGCCAGCAGTCCATCGGGAGGGGGACCCAATCAGCCCCAGCATTTT
CASSPSGGGPNQPQHF
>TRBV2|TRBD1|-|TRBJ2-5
TGTGCCAGCAGGGAAGGGACAGGGTGGGAGACCCAGTACTTC
CASREGTGWETQYF
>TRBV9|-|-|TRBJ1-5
TGTGCCAGCAGCGTAGCCAGGACTCCCGACAGGCAAAGTAAGATTAGCAATCAGCCCCAGCATTTT
CASSVARTPDRQSKISNQPQHF
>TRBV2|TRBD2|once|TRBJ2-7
TGTGCCAGCAGTTACCTAGCGGGGGTAGTCGAGCAGTACTTC
CASSYLAGVVEQYF
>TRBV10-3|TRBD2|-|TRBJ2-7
TGTGCCATCAGTGCATTACTAGCGGGTCTAACCTACGAGCAGTACTTC
CAISALLAGLTYEQYF
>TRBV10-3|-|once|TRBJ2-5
TGTGCCATCAGGGCAGGGGTAACAGAGACCCAGTACTTC
CAIRAGVTETQYF
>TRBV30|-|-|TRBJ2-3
TGTGCCTGGAGGCCCCCCGGTGGTGCGGATACGCAGTATTTT
CAWRPPGGADTQYF
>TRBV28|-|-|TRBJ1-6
TGTGCCAGCAGTGAGACAGGTTATAACCCCAACCCCTCCTATAATTCACCCCTCCACTTT
CASSETGYNPNPSYNSPLHF
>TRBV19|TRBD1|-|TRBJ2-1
TGTGCCAGTAGTGTCGGACGGGGGAAGGACAGGGCTTTGAACAATGAGCAGTTCTTC
CASSVGRGKDRALNNEQFF
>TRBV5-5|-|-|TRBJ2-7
TGTGCCAGCAACACTCCGACAGCCTACGAGCAGTACTTC
CASNTPTAYEQYF
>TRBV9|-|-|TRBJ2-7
TGTGCCAGCAGCGTAGATGGAGCGGCGAGCTACGAGCAGTACTTC
CASSVDGAASYEQYF
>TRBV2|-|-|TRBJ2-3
TGTGCCAGCAGTGTCCTAGGGGTCTTGGGGCCAAATACGCAGTATTTT
CASSVLGVLGPNTQYF
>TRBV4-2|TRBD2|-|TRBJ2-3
TGTGCCAGCAGCCCCGGGGTCCTAGCGGGAGGGCCTGCCACAGATACGCAGTATTTT
CASSPGVLAGGPATDTQYF
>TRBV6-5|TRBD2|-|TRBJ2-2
TGTGCCAGCAGCCCGGGACTAGATGCCGGGGAGCTGTTTTTT
CASSPGLDAGELFF
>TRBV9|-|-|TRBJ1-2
TGTGCCAGCAGCGCCGGGGCTAACTATGGCTACACCTTC
CASSAGANYGYTF
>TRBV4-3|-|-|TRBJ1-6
TGCGCCAGCAGCCAACCCCGGGACTCCCGAAATTCACCCCTCCACTTT
CASSQPRDSRNSPLHF
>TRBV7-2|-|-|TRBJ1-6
TGTGCCAGCCGAGGTTGGGGCCCCGATAATTCACCCCTCCACTTT
CASRGWGPDNSPLHF
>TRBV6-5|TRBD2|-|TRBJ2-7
TGTGCCAGCTTCCGACAAGCGGGAGGGTACGAGCAGTACTTC
CASFRQAGGYEQYF
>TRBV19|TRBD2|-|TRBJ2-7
TGTGCCAGTAGTATGGGGGGGACTCGAGTCGACGAGCAGTACTTC
CASSMGGTRVDEQYF
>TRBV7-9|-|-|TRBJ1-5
TGTGCCAGCAGCTTAGCCGGTCAGCCCCAGCATTTT
CASSLAGQPQHF
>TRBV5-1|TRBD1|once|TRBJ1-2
TGCGCCAGCAGCTGGGGACAGGGTAGAGACTATGGCTACACCTTC
CASSWGQGRDYGYTF
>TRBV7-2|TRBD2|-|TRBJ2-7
TGTGCCAGCAGCTTAGCCCGGCTAGCGGGATCCCAGGCCTACGAGCAGTACTTC
CASSLARLAGSQAYEQYF
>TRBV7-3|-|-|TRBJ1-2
TGTGCCAGCAGCTCGGGAGGGGGCTACACCTTC
CASSSGGGYTF
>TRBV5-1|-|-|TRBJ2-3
TGCGCCAGCAGCTTGCCTGCGGTGGGAGATACGCAGTATTTT
CASSLPAVGDTQYF
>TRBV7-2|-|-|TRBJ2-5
TGTGCCAGCAGCTCCCGTAGGACCCAGTACTTC
CASSSRRTQYF
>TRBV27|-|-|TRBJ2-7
TGTGCCAGCAGTAAGGAGGGCTCCTACGAGCAGTACTTC
CASSKEGSYEQYF
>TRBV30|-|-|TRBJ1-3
TGTGGCCTGGGGCCAGGAAACACCATATATTTT
CGLGPGNTIYF
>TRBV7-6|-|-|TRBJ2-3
TGTGCCAGCAGCTTAACAGATCCAGATACGCAGTATTTT
CASSLTDPDTQYF
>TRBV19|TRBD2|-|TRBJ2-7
TGTGCCAGTAGTATTCAAGCGGGGTCAAGGGAAACCTACGAGCAGTACTTC
CASSIQAGSRETYEQYF
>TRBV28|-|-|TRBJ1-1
TGTGCCAGCAGCCTGACGGGGGAGGCTTTCTTT
CASSLTGEAFF